This T cell receptor beta chain appears in the sequencing data of a study of blood T cells in healthy people across ages (dated by TCRdb to about 2015). Notes on the research overall: In model experiments, roughly one uniquely barcoded TCR beta cDNA molecule per two T cells was captured by template switching. The study measured age-related changes in TCR beta repertoire diversity using deep sequencing normalized with unique cDNA molecular identifiers. To avoid experimental bias, donors of different ages were spread randomly across the sequencing lanes. Donors were grouped into four age groups: young (average 16 years), middle-aged (roughly 37), aged (approximately 58) and long-lived (roughly 80). For two donors (one aged 18 to 30 and one aged 80 or older), the study analyzed two additional independent replicas of 1 million unique cDNA reads from the same blood draw. The research as a whole found: Total diversity estimates from one million sequenced T cells were considered lower bounds and underestimates. Donor CMV infection status was unknown, potentially confounding age-related changes in expanded clonotypes. Compared with the aged group, more naive CD4+ T cells, fewer expanded clones and increased TCR diversity were shown by the long-lived group, suggesting age selection. Observed TCR beta diversity per million T cells fell roughly linearly with age, and a significant reduction was already apparent by age about 36. Observed TCR beta diversity correlated strongly with the percentage of naive T cells measured by flow cytometry. Conclusive comparison of naive and antigen-experienced compartments was prevented by the profiling of bulk unsorted PBMCs.

Library construction relied on 5' RACE. TCRdb names Illumina HiSeq 2500 as the instrument used. A second roughly 6 to 12 cycle PCR used a sample-barcoded 5' primer and a J-beta primer mix. Each TCR beta cDNA molecule received a unique molecular identifier from a template-switch 5' adaptor carrying 12 random nucleotides. At least 2.5 million CDR3-containing paired-end reads were obtained from each sample. First-strand cDNA synthesis was performed from all RNA using the Mint cDNA synthesis kit, with priming by a TRBC-specific oligonucleotide. Following uracil-DNA glycosylase treatment, all cDNA underwent a first 18-cycle PCR with the universal primers M1SS and BC2_uni_R. In the authors' own workflow: Normalization of each sample was performed by random selection of 1 million high-quality reads, each carrying a distinct molecular identifier. Instead of being binned into consensus sequences, reads with shared molecular identifiers were discarded. MiTCR, with a Q25 quality threshold and the strictest error-elimination algorithm, was used for CDR3 identification, clonotype clustering and error correction. A nonparametric unseen species model with Euler transformation was used to estimate lower-bound total TCR beta diversity. In-frame beta chains were kept once TCRdb had trimmed the public reads at Q25 with fastp and called clones with MiXCR. Rows with one shared CDR3 protein collapse into an entry with the most common genes and DNA. The V and J calls follow TCRdb's processing rather than the paper's. A total of around 780,000 distinct CDR3 sequences appear in this sample, 56% of them only once. The ten largest clonotypes hold roughly 24% of the sample.

Donors were around 37 systemically healthy Caucasian individuals from Russia aged roughly 6 to 90 years. Around 9.9 milliliters of peripheral blood were collected from each donor into EDTA-treated Vacutainer tubes. Ficoll-Paque density-gradient centrifugation was used to isolate PBMCs, with at least 7 million per sample. Trizol reagent was used to extract total RNA from PBMCs, with at least 5.5 micrograms per sample. For every donor, flow cytometry on a PBMC aliquot measured the percentage of naive CD45RAhigh/CD27high T cells. There are 14 amino acids in the CDR3, from cysteine to phenylalanine inclusive. Kept here is only the CDR3 DNA, which spans 42 bases and is read in frame from base 1. CDR1 and CDR2 are drawn from the germline V gene: MDHEN, SYDVKM. Trimming costs V 8 bases and J 2 bases, and their ends lie 10 bases apart. A single count supports this clonotype. Its specific antigen is unknown. No quality values exist for individual bases; no much larger clone is one base distant.

The rearrangement combines TRBV28 with TRBJ2-6; tentative D gene TRBD1, with 6 bases matching. Material: blood. This TCR came from a man aged 35-49 years in good health. The CDR3 corresponds to CASGQGTGANVLTF. The bases are TGTGCCAGCGGCCAGGGGACTGGGGCCAACGTCCTGACTTTC.